This T cell receptor beta chain was found in a study of blood T cell repertoires in COVID-19. Study details: Acute-phase and convalescent COVID-19 samples originated in the United States, Italy and Spain. PBMCs, B-cell-depleted T cells, or T cells provided the cDNA or gDNA that made up the material.

Germline values: CDR1 PRHDT, CDR2 FYEKMQ (reference sequence). The CDR3 totals 15 residues. Trimming left V 3 bases short and J 0 bases short, with 11 bases between. Measured with immunoSEQ multiplex PCR; TCRdb has only the in-frame clones, and not every one. The sample carries fewer than 150,000 clones, around four fifths recorded once. Which cohort a participant joined came from the clinical history participants gave. Recovered participants had two consecutive negative NP/OP PCR tests, healthcare professional clearance, or symptom resolution. This receptor was identified in a man younger than 40 who had recovered from COVID-19. The chain recombines TRBV13 with TRBJ1-1; D possibly corresponds to TRBD1 (5 bases). The sample consisted of PBMCs or T cells enriched from blood (not recorded which). CDR3 in amino acids: CASSFRVTMNTEAFF. The CDR3 region has the DNA TGTGCCAGCAGCTTCAGGGTAACTATGAACACTGAAGCTTTCTTT.